This T cell receptor beta chain was sequenced for a study of CXCR3-negative and CXCR3-positive naive CD8 T cells. The study made its TRB cDNA libraries by 5' RACE, adding UMI labels. TCRdb reprocessed the 5' RACE reads, with one entry per CDR3 protein and no DNA. The listing contains about 53,000 distinct CDR3 sequences. Germline V CDR1 and CDR2: SGHRS, YFSETQ. The CDR3 loop spans 14 amino acids. Naive CD8+ T cells showed a CD45RO-CCR7+CD27+CD95- phenotype. The sequencing sample was made of naive CXCR3- CD8+ T cells from blood. The sample's subset: CD45RO-CCR7+CD27+CD95- naive CD8+ T cells lacking CXCR3 (TNR3-). V and J are TRBV5-1 and TRBJ2-7; TCRdb's assignment of TRBD1 cannot be checked, as there is no DNA. The origin of this receptor is a human donor in good health. Some clones in this sample may be carry-over from other donors' samples. The CDR3 spells CASSPTGTVYEQYF.